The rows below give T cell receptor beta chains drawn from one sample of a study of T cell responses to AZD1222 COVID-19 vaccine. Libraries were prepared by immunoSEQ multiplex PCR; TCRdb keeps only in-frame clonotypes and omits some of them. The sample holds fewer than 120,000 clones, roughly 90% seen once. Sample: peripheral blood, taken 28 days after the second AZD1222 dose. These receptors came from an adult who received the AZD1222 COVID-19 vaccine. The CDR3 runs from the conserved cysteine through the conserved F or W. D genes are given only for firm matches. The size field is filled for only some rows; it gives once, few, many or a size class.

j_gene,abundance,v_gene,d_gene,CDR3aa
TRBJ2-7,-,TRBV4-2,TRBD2,CASSQDLSGGFSEQYF
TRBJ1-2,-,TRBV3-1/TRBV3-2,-,CASSDGVPRAGGYTF
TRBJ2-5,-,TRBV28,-,CASSFRVLRREETQYF
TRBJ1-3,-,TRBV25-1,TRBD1,CASSETGASGNTIYF
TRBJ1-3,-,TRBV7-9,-,CASSFGTSFGNTIYF
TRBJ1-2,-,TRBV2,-,CASRDPRGNYGYTF
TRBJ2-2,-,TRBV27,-,CASSLAGELFF
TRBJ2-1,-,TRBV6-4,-,CASGTAGAPFNEQFF
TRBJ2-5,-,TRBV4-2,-,CASSQANSPNQETQYF
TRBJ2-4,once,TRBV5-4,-,CASSRFGVLLAKNIQYF
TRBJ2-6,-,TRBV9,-,CASSVGVRSGANVLTF
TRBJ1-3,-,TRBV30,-,CAWSRGSGNTIYF
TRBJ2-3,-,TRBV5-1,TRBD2,CASSLSGGLGDTQYF
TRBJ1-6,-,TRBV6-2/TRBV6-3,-,CASSYRGVNSPLHF
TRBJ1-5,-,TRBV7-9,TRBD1,CASSPTGDQPQHF
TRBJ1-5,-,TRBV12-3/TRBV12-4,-,CASSSGQPQHF
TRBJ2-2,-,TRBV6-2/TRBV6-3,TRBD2,CASSRGTEAAGGQELFF
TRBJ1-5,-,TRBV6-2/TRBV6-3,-,CASSSQGVGQPQHF
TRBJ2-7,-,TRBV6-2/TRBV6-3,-,CASSRGGSSSYEQYF
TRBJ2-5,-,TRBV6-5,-,CASSYSGRDYETQYF
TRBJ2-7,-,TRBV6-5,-,CASSLTGDFSYEQYF
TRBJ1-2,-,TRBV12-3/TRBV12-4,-,CASSPGTDYGYTF
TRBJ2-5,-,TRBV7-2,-,CASSLVATQETQYF
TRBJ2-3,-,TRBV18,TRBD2,CASSPTSGGRTDTQYF
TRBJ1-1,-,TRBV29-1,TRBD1,CSVGHRGTEAFF
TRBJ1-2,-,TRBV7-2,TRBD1,CAIHGGTGNYGYTF
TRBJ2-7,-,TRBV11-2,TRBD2,CASSSGGISYEQYF
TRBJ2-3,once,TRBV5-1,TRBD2,CASSLVPAGSTDTQYF
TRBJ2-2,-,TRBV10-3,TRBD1,CAIRLQGYTGELFF
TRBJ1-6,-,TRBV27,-,CASSFRTAGNSPLHF
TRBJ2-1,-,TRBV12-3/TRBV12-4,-,CASSSGLYNEQFF
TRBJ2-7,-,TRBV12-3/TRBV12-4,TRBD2,CATGGVYEQYF
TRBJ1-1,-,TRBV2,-,CASTRDGNTEAFF
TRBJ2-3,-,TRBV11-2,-,CASSLGLGVDTQYF
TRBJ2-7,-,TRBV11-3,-,CASSPSPTSYEQYF
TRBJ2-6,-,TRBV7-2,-,CASSLNSGANVLTF
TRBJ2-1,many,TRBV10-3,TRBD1,CAISEGGAGTGPYNEQFF
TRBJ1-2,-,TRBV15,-,CATSRDSHTSYTF
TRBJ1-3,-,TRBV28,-,CASNTENSGNTIYF
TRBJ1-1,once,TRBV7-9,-,CASSSAALVGNTEAFF
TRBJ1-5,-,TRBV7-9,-,CASSQLGSSNQPQHF
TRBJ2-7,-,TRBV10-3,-,CAISESKGLDPEQYF
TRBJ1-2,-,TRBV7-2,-,CASSLAANYGYTF
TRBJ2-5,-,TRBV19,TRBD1,CASSMGQGALETQYF
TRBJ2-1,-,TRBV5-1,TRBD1,CASSLLGTGNNEQFF